These T cell receptor beta chains were read from a single sample in a study of CD8+ T cells in alopecia areata. Here immunoSEQ multiplex PCR was the method, and the copy in TCRdb shows in-frame clones only, minus some. The table shows around 180,000 clones, with less than 70% occurring only once. Sample: CD4+ T cells sorted from blood, taken around week 50, from a patient treated with tofacitinib. The receptors were gathered from a human donor with alopecia areata. The CDR3 runs from the conserved cysteine through the conserved F or W. The D gene is left open where the match is weak. The size field is filled for only some rows; it gives once, few, many or a size class.

TRBJ2-2	.	TRBV18	16	.	TGTGCCAGCTCACTTGGAGTTCAGGCGAACACCGGGGAGCTGTTTTTT	CASSLGVQANTGELFF
TRBJ1-5	.	TRBV6-6	15	TRBD1	TGTGCCAGCAGAGAATCCGGGACAGGGTTTCAGCCCCAGCATTTT	CASRESGTGFQPQHF
TRBJ1-2	.	TRBV2	16	.	TGTGCCAGCAGTGAAGCGCTTTGGGCCGGGGACTATGGCTACACCTTC	CASSEALWAGDYGYTF
TRBJ2-7	few	TRBV14	16	.	TGTGCCAGCAGCCCCCCCGGGGGACATTCTACCTACGAGCAGTACTTC	CASSPPGGHSTYEQYF
TRBJ2-5	few	TRBV15	11	.	TGTGCCACCAGCAGGGAAGAGACCCAGTACTTC	CATSREETQYF
TRBJ1-4	.	TRBV29-1	11	.	TGCAGCGTTGGTCGAAGGGAAAAACTGTTTTTT	CSVGRREKLFF
TRBJ1-6	.	TRBV6-5	14	.	TGTGCCAGCAGTCAGACAGCGTATAATTCACCCCTCCACTTT	CASSQTAYNSPLHF
TRBJ1-5	.	TRBV25-1	14	.	TGTGCCAGCAGAGGGGCTTATAGCAATCAGCCCCAGCATTTT	CASRGAYSNQPQHF
TRBJ2-1	.	TRBV30	12	.	TGTGCCTGGAGTGTATCCACTCACGAGCAGTTCTTC	CAWSVSTHEQFF
TRBJ2-6	.	TRBV29-1	16	TRBD1	TGCAGCGTCAGATCCGGGACAGGGGCAGGGGCCAACGTCCTGACTTTC	CSVRSGTGAGANVLTF
TRBJ2-1	few	TRBV25-1	13	TRBD1	TGTGCCAGCAGTGATATTGGGACAGGGGGGGAGTTCTTC	CASSDIGTGGEFF
TRBJ2-1	.	TRBV6-4	13	.	TGTGCCAGCAGCCCTCTTTATTCAAATGAGCAGTTCTTC	CASSPLYSNEQFF
TRBJ2-3	few	TRBV20-1	11	.	TGCAGTGCTAGAAGCTCGGATACGCAGTATTTT	CSARSSDTQYF
TRBJ2-3	.	TRBV7-3	16	TRBD2	TGTGCCAGCAGCTTAACCCCGGGGGGGCCTGGAGATACGCAGTATTTT	CASSLTPGGPGDTQYF
TRBJ1-1	.	TRBV30	13	.	TGTGCCTGGGACAGAATCCTGTACACTGAAGCTTTCTTT	CAWDRILYTEAFF
TRBJ2-5	.	TRBV29-1	12	.	TGCAGCGTTGATGGCGGGTCAGAGACCCAGTACTTC	CSVDGGSETQYF
TRBJ1-2	.	TRBV28	12	.	TGTGCCAGCATTGAGGGGCAGAATGGCTACACCTTC	CASIEGQNGYTF
TRBJ2-6	.	TRBV29-1	14	TRBD1	TGCAGCACCATCACAGGGGTGGGGGCCAACGTCCTGACTTTC	CSTITGVGANVLTF
TRBJ2-5	few	TRBV6-4	12	.	TGTGCCAGCTCAGACAGAACGGCGACCCAGTACTTC	CASSDRTATQYF
TRBJ1-1	.	TRBV29-1	14	.	TGCAGCGCTGCGGGGCAGCCGGGGAACACTGAAGCTTTCTTT	CSAAGQPGNTEAFF
TRBJ2-1	.	TRBV29-1	10	.	TGCAGCGGGATTGTCAATGAGCAGTTCTTC	CSGIVNEQFF
TRBJ1-6	.	TRBV25-1	15	.	TGTGCCAGCAGGGAGGAAAAGGTCTTTAATTCACCCCTCCACTTT	CASREEKVFNSPLHF
TRBJ2-5	.	TRBV18	13	TRBD1	TGTGCCAGCTCACCGGGACAGGGAGAGACCCAGTACTTC	CASSPGQGETQYF
TRBJ2-7	.	TRBV7-2	13	.	TGTGCCAGCAGCTCGACGAGCTCCTACGAGCAGTACTTC	CASSSTSSYEQYF
TRBJ1-6	.	TRBV7-8	14	.	TGTGCCAGCAGTAAAGAGAGCCTGTATTCACCCCTCCACTTT	CASSKESLYSPLHF
TRBJ1-2	.	TRBV2	12	TRBD1	TGTGCCAGCAGCAATTCCGACAGGGCCTACACCTTC	CASSNSDRAYTF
TRBJ1-1	few	TRBV7-2	14	.	TGTGCCAGCAGCTTAGGGGAAGCGTACACTGAAGCTTTCTTT	CASSLGEAYTEAFF
TRBJ2-1	.	TRBV29-1	12	TRBD1	TGCAGCGTTGACACAGGGGCATATGAGCAGTTCTTC	CSVDTGAYEQFF
TRBJ2-3	.	TRBV29-1	16	.	TGCAGCGTCGCGGTCTTCTGGCGAGACGGAACAGATACGCAGTATTTT	CSVAVFWRDGTDTQYF
TRBJ1-1	few	TRBV27	12	.	TGTGCCAGCAGTTTTCTCTTGGGTGAAGCTTTCTTT	CASSFLLGEAFF